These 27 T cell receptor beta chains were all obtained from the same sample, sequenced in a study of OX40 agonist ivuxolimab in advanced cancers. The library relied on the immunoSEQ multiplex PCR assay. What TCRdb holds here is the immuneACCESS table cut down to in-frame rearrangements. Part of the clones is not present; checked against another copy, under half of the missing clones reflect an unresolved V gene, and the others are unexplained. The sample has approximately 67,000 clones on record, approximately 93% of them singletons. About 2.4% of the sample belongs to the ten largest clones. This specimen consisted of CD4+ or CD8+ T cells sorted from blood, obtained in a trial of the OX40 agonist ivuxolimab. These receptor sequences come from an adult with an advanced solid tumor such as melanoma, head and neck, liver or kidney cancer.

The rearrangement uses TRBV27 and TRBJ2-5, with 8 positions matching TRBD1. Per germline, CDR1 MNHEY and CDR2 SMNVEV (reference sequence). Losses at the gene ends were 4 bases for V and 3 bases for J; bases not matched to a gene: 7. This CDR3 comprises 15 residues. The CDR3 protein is CASSSYLTGEETQYF. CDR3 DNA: TGTGCCAGCAGTTCATATCTGACAGGGGAAGAGACCCAGTACTTC.

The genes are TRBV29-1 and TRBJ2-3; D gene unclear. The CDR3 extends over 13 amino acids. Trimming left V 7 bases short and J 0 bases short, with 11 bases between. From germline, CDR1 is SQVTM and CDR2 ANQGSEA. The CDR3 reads CSASYTSTDTQYF. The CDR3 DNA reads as TGCAGCGCCAGTTATACTAGCACAGATACGCAGTATTTT.

CDR3 sequence reads: CASSLGQDRGHEQYF. CDR3 coding DNA: TGTGCCAGCAGCTTGGGCCAAGACAGGGGGCACGAGCAGTACTTC. The chain carries TRBV11-3 and TRBJ2-7; 10 nucleotides line up with TRBD1. The germline CDR1 and CDR2 sequences are SGHNT and YENEEA. CDR3 length: 15 residues. Unmatched junction bases numbered 7, after V lost 3 bases and J lost 5 bases.

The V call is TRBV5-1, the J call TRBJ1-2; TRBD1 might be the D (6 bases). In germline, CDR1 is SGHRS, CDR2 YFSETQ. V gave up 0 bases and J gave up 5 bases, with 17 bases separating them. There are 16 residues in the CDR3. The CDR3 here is CASSLDPGQTSYGYTF. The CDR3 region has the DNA TGCGCCAGCAGCTTGGACCCAGGACAGACTTCATATGGCTACACCTTC.

Written as DNA, the CDR3 is TGTGCCAGCAGTGAGAATATTTGGAACACTGAAGCTTTCTTT. Amino acids: CASSENIWNTEAFF. This rearrangement joins TRBV6-1 to TRBJ1-1; D is unresolved. The V and J ends lost 3 bases and 1 base respectively, with 9 bases between them. Germline CDR1 is MNHNS and CDR2 is SASEGT. The CDR3 extends over 14 amino acids.

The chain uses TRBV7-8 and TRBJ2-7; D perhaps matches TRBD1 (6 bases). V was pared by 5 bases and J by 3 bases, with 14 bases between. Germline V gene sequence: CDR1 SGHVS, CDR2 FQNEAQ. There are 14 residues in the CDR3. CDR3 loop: CASSLRDTIYEQYF. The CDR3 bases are TGTGCCAGCAGCCTTCGGGACACTATCTACGAGCAGTACTTC.

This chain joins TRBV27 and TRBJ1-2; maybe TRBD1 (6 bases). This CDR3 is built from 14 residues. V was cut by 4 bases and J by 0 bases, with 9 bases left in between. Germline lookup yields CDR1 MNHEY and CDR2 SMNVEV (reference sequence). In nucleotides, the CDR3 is TGTGCCAGCAGTTACAGGGAAGCTAACTATGGCTACACCTTC. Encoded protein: CASSYREANYGYTF.

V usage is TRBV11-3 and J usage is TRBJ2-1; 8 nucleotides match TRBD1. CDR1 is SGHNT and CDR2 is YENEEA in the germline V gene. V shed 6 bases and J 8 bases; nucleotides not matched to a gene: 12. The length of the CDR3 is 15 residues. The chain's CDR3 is CASSSRGQGRDEQFF. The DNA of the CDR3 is TGTGCCAGCAGTTCTAGAGGACAGGGAAGAGATGAGCAGTTCTTC.

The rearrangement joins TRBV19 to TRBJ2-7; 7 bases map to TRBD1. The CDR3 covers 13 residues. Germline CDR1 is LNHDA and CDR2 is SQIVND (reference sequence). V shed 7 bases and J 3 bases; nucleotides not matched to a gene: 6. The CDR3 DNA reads TGTGCCAGTACCGTGACAGGGAGCTACGAGCAGTACTTC. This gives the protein CASTVTGSYEQYF.

The CDR3, as DNA: TGTGCCAGCAAAGAGGGGCAACTATACAATGAGCAGTTCTTC. Protein sequence: CASKEGQLYNEQFF. V gene TRBV19 combines with J gene TRBJ2-1; D may be TRBD1 or TRBD2 (5 bases each). V gave up 9 bases and J gave up 4 bases, with 16 bases separating them. Looked up from germline, CDR1 is LNHDA and CDR2 is SQIVND (reference sequence). The CDR3 has 14 residues.

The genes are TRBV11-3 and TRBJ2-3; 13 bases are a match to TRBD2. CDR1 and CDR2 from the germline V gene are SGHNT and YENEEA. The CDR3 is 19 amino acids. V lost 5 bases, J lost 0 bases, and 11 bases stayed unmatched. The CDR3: CASSPSGTSGAPSTDTQYF. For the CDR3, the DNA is TGTGCCAGCAGCCCCTCCGGGACTAGCGGGGCCCCTAGCACAGATACGCAGTATTTT.

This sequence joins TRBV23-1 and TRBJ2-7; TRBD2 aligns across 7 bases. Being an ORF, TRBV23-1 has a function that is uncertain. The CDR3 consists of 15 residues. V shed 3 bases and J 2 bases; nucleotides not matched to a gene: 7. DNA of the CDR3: TGCGCCAGCAGTCAGGGGGGGGTGAGCACCTACGAGCAGTACTTC. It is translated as CASSQGGVSTYEQYF.

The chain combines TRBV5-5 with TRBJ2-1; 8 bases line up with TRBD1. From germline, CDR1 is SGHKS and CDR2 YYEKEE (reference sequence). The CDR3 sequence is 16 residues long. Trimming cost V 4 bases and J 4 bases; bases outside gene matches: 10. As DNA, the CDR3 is TGTGCCAGCAGCGGCACTCCGGGACAGGTATACAATGAGCAGTTCTTC. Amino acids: CASSGTPGQVYNEQFF.

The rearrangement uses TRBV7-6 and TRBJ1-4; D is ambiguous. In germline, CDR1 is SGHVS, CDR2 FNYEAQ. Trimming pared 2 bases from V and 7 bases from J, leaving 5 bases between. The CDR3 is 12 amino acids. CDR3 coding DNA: TGTGCCAGCAGCTTAAACGGTGAAAAACTGTTTTTT. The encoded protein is CASSLNGEKLFF.

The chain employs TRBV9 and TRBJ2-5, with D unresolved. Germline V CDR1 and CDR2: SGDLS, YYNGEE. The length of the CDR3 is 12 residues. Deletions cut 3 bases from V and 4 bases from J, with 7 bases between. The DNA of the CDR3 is TGTGCCAGCAGCGGAACGAGAGAGACCCAGTACTTC. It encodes CASSGTRETQYF. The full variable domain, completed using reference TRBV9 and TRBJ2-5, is DSGVTQTPKHLITATGQRVTLRCSPRSGDLSVYWYQQSLDQGLQFLIQYYNGEERAKGNILERFSAQQFPDLHSELNLSSLELGDSALYFCASSGTRETQYFGPGTRLLVL.

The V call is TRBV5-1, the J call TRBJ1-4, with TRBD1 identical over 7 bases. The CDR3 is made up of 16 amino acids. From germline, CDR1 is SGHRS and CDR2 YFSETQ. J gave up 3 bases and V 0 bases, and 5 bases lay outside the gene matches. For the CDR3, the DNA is TGCGCCAGCAGCTTGGCGCCGACAGGGCCTAATGAAAAACTGTTTTTT. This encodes CASSLAPTGPNEKLFF.

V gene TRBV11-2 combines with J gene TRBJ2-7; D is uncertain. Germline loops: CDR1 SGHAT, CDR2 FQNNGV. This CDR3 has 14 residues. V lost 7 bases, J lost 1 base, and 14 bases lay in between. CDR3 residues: CASKKPVDSYEQYF. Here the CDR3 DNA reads TGTGCCAGCAAGAAACCGGTTGATTCCTACGAGCAGTACTTC. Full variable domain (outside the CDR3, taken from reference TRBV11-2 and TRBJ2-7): EAGVAQSPRYKIIEKRQSVAFWCNPISGHATLYWYQQILGQGPKLLIQFQNNGVVDDSQLPKDRFSAERLKGVDSTLKIQPAKLEDSAVYLCASKKPVDSYEQYFGPGTRLTVT.

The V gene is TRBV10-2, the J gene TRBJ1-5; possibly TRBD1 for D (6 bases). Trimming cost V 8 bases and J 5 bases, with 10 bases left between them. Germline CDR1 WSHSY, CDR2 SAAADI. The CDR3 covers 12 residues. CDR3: CASGTPDQPQHF. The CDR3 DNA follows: TGCGCCAGCGGGACACCCGATCAGCCCCAGCATTTT.

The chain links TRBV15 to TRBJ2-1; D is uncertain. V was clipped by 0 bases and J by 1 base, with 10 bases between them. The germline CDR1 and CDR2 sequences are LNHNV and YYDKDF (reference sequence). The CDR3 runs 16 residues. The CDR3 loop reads CATSRDRDQSYNEQFF. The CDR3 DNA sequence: TGTGCCACCAGCAGAGATCGAGATCAATCCTACAATGAGCAGTTCTTC.

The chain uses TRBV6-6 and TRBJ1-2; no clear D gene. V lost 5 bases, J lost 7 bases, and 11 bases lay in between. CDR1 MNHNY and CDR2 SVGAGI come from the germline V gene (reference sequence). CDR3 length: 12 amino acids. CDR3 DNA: TGTGCCAGCAGTCCTGCGAAGGGTGGCTACACCTTC. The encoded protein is CASSPAKGGYTF.

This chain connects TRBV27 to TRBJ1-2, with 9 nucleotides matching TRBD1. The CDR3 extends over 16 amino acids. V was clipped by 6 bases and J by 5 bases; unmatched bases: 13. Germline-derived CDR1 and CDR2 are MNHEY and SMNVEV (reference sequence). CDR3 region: CASRSGTGSNLYGYTF. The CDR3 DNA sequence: TGTGCCAGCAGATCCGGGACAGGGTCCAACTTGTATGGCTACACCTTC.

CDR3 sequence: CASSSGQGDTGELFF. As DNA, the CDR3 is TGTGCCAGCAGCTCGGGACAGGGAGACACCGGGGAGCTGTTTTTT. This chain connects TRBV7-9 to TRBJ2-2, with TRBD1 matching over 9 bases. Per the germline V gene, CDR1 is SEHNR and CDR2 is FQNEAQ (reference sequence). The CDR3 length is 15 residues. Trimming took 4 bases from V and 3 from J; bases not matched to a gene: 3.

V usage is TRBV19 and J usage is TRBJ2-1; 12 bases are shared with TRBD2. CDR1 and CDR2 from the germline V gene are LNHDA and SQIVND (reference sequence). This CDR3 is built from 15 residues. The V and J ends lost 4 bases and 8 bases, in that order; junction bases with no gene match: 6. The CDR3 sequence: CASSTLAGGRDEQFF. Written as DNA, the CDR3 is TGTGCCAGTAGTACCCTAGCGGGAGGGAGGGATGAGCAGTTCTTC.

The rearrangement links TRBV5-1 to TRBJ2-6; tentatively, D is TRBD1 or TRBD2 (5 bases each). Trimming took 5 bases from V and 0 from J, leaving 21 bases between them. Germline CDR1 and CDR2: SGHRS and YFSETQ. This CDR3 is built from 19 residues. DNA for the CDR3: TGCGCCAGCAGGGTTGGTGGGGGATGGGGCCTCTCTGGGGCCAACGTCCTGACTTTC. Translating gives CASRVGGGWGLSGANVLTF.

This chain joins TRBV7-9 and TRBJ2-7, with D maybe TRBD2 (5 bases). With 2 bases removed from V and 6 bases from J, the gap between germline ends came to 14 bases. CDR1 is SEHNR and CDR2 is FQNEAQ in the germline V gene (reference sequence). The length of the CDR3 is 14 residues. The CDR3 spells CASSLSRGVGEQYF. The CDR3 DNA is TGTGCCAGCAGCTTATCTCGGGGAGTGGGCGAGCAGTACTTC.

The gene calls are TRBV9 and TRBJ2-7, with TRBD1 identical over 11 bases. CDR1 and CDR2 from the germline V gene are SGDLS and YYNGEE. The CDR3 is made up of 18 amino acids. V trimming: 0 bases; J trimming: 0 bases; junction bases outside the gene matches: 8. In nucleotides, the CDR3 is TGTGCCAGCAGCGTAGCTTGGACAGGGGGCTTTCTCTCCTACGAGCAGTACTTC. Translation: CASSVAWTGGFLSYEQYF.

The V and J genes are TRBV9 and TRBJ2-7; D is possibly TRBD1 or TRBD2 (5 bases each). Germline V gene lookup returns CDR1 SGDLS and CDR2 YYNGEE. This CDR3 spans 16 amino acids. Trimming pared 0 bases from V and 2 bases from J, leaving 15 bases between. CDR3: CASSVARGLKTYEQYF. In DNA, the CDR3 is TGTGCCAGCAGCGTAGCTCGGGGCCTAAAGACCTACGAGCAGTACTTC.